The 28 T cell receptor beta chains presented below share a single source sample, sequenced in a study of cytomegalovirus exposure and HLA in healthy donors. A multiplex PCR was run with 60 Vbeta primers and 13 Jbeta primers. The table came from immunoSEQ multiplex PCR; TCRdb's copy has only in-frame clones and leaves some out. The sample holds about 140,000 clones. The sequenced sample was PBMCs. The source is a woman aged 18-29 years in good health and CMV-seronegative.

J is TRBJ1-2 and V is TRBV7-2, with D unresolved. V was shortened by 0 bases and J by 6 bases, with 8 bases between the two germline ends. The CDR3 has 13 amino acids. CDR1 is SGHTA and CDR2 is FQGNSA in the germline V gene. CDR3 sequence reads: CASSLARANGYTF. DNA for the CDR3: TGTGCCAGCAGCTTAGCGAGGGCAAATGGCTACACCTTC.

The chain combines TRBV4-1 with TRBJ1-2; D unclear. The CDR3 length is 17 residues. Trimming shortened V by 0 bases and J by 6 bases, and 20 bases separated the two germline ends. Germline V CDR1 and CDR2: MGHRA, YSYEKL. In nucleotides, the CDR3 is TGCGCCAGCAGCCAAGATGTTTCCCCTGGCGGAAGGAATGGCTACACCTTC. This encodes CASSQDVSPGGRNGYTF.

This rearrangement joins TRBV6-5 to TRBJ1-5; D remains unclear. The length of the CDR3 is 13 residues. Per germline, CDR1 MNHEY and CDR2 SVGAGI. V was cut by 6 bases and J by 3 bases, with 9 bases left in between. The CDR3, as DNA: TGTGCCAGCAGCTCAGGTTACAATCAGCCCCAGCATTTT. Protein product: CASSSGYNQPQHF.

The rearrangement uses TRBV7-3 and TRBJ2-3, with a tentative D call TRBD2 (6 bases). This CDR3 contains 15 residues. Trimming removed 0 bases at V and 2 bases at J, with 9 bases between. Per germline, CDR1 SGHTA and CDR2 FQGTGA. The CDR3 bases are TGTGCCAGCAGCTTAACCGGGCGGGACACAGATACGCAGTATTTT. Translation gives CASSLTGRDTDTQYF.

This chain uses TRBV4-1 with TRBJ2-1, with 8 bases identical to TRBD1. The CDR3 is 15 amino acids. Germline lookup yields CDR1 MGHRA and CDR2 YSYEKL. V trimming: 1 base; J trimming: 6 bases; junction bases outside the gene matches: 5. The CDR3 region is CASSQGTGPLNEQFF. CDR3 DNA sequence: TGCGCCAGCAGCCAAGGGACAGGGCCACTCAATGAGCAGTTCTTC.

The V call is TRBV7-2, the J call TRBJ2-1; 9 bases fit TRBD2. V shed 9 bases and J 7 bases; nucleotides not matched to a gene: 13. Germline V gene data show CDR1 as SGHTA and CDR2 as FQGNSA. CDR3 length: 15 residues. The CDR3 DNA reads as TGTGCCAGTTTGATTAGCGGGAGCAACGCTAATGAGCAGTTCTTC. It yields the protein CASLISGSNANEQFF. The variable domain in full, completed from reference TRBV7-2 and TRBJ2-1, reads GAGVSQSPSNKVTEKGKDVELRCDPISGHTALYWYRQSLGQGLEFLIYFQGNSAPDKSGLPSDRFSAERTGGSVSTLTIQRTQQEDSAVYLCASLISGSNANEQFFGPGTRLTVL.

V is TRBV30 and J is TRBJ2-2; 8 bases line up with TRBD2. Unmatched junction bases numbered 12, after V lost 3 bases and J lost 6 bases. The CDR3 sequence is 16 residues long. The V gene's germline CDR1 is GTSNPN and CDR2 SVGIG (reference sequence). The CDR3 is CAWRPSSGFTAGELFF. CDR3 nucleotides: TGTGCCTGGAGGCCCTCTAGCGGGTTTACTGCCGGGGAGCTGTTTTTT. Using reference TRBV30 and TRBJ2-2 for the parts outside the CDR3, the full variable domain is SQTIHQWPATLVQPVGSPLSLECTVEGTSNPNLYWYRQAAGRGLQLLFYSVGIGQISSEVPQNLSASRPQDRQFILSSKKLLLSDSGFYLCAWRPSSGFTAGELFFGEGSRLTVL.

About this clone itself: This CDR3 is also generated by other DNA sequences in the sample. As DNA, the CDR3 is TGTGCCAGCTCAAGGGGGGGAGCGATGGATGAGCAGTTCTTC. Translated: CASSRGGAMDEQFF. The chain combines TRBV6-5 with TRBJ2-1; perhaps TRBD2 as D (7 bases). Deletions cut 8 bases from V and 8 bases from J, with 19 bases between. In germline, CDR1 is MNHEY, CDR2 SVGAGI. This CDR3 contains 14 residues.

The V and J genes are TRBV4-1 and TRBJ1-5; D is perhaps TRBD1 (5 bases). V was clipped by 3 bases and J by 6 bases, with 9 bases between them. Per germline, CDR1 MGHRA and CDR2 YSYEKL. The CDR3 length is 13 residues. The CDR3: CASSQQGTQPQHF. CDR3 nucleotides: TGCGCCAGCAGCCAGCAGGGTACTCAGCCCCAGCATTTT.

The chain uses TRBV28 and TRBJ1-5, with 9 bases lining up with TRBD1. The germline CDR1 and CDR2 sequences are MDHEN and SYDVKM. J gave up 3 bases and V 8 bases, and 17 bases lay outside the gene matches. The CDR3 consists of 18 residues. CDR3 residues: CASRAGQGLSAINQPQHF. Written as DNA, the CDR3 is TGTGCCAGCCGGGCGGGACAGGGACTGTCGGCAATCAATCAGCCCCAGCATTTT. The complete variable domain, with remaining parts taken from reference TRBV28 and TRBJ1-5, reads DVKVTQSSRYLVKRTGEKVFLECVQDMDHENMFWYRQDPGLGLRLIYFSYDVKMKEKGDIPEGYSVSREKKERFSLILESASTNQTSMYLCASRAGQGLSAINQPQHFGDGTRLSIL.

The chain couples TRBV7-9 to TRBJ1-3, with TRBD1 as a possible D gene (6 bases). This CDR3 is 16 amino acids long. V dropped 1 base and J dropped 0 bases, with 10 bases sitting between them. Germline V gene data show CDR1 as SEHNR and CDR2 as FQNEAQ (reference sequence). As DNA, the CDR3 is TGTGCCAGCAGCTTAGGCGGACAGTTCTCTGGAAACACCATATATTTT. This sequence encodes CASSLGGQFSGNTIYF.

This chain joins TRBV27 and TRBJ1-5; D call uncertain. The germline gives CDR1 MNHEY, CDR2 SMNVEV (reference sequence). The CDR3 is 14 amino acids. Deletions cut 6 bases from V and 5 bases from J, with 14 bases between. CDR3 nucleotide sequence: TGTGCCAGCAGAGGCCAGGCCTTCGATCAGCCCCAGCATTTT. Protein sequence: CASRGQAFDQPQHF.

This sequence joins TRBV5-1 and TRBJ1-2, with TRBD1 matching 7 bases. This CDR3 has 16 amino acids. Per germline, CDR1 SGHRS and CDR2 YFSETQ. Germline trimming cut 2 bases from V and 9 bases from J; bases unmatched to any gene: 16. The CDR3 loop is CASSFGPITDRVSYTF. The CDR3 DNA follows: TGCGCCAGCAGCTTCGGGCCAATAACCGACAGGGTGAGCTACACCTTC.

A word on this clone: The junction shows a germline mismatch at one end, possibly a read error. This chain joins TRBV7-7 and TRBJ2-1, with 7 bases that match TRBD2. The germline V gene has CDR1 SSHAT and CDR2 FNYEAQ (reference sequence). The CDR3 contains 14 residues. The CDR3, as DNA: TGTGCTAGCAGCTTAGCGTTGGGGGGGAATGAGCAGTTCTTC. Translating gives CASSLALGGNEQFF.

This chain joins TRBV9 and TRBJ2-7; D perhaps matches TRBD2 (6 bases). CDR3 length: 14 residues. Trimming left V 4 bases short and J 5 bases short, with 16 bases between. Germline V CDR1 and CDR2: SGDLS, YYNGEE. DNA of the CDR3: TGTGCCAGCAGCCCCGGTGGGAGGATCCACGAGCAGTACTTC. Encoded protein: CASSPGGRIHEQYF.

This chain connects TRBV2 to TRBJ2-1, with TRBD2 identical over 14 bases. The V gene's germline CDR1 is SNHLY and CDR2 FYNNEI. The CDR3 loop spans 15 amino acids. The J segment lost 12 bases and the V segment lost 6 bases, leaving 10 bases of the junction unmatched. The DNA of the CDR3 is TGTGCCAGCAGGTTGACTAGCGGGAGGGCCTCGGCGCAGTTCTTC. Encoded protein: CASRLTSGRASAQFF. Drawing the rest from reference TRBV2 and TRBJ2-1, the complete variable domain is EPEVTQTPSHQVTQMGQEVILRCVPISNHLYFYWYRQILGQKVEFLVSFYNNEISEKSEIFDDQFSVERPDGSNFTLKIRSTKLEDSAMYFCASRLTSGRASAQFFGPGTRLTVL.

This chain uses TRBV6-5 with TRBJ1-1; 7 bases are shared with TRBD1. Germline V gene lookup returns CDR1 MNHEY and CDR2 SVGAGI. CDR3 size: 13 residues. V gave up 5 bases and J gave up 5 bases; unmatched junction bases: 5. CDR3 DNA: TGTGCCAGCAGTCCAGGGGGGAGGACTGAAGCTTTCTTT. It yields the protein CASSPGGRTEAFF.

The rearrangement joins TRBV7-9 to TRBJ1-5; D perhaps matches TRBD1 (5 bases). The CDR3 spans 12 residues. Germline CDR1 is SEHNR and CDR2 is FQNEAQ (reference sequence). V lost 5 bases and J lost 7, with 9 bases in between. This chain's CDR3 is CASSLPGQPQHF. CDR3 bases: TGTGCCAGCAGCCTTCCAGGGCAGCCCCAGCATTTT.

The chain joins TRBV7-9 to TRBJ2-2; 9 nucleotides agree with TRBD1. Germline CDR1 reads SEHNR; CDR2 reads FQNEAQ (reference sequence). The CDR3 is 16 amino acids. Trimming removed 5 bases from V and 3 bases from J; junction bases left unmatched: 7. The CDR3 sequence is CASSKGGQGHTGELFF. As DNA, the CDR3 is TGTGCCAGCAGCAAAGGCGGACAGGGGCACACCGGGGAGCTGTTTTTT.

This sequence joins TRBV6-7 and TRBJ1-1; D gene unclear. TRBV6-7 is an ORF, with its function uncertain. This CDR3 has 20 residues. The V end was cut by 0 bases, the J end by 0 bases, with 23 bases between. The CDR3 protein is CASSYSRNCVTGVVNTEAFF. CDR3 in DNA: TGTGCCAGCAGTTACTCGCGAAATTGCGTTACCGGGGTAGTGAACACTGAAGCTTTCTTT.

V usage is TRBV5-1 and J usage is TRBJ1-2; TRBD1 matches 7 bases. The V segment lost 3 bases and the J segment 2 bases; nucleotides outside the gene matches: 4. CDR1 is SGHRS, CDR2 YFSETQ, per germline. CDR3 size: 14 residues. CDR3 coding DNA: TGCGCCAGCAGCTGGGGACAGACAAACTATGGCTACACCTTC. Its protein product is CASSWGQTNYGYTF. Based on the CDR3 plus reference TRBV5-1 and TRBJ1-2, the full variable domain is KAGVTQTPRYLIKTRGQQVTLSCSPISGHRSVSWYQQTPGQGLQFLFEYFSETQRNKGNFPGRFSGRQFSNSRSEMNVSTLELGDSALYLCASSWGQTNYGYTFGSGTRLTVV.

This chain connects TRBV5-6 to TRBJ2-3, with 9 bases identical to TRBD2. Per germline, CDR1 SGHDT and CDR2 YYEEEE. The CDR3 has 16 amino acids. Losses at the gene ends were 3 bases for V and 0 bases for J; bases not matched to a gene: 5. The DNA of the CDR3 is TGTGCCAGCAGCTCGACTAGCGGTTCTAGCACAGATACGCAGTATTTT. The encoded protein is CASSSTSGSSTDTQYF.

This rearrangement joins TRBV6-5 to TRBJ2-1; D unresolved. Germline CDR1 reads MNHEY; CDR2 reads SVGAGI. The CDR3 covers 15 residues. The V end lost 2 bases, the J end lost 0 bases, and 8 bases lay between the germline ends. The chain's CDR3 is CASSYRTSSYNEQFF. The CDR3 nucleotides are TGTGCCAGCAGTTACCGTACGAGCTCCTACAATGAGCAGTTCTTC.

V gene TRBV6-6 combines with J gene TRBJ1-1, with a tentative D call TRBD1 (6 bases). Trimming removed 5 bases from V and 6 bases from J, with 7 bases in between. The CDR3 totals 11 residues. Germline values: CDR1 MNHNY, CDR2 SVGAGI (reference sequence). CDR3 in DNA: TGTGCCAGCAGTAACAGGGCTGAAGCTTTCTTT. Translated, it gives CASSNRAEAFF.

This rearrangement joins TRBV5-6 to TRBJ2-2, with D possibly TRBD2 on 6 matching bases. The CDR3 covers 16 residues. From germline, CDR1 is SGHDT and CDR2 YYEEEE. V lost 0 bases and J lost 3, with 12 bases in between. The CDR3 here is CASSLGRGRYTGELFF. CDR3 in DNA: TGTGCCAGCAGCTTGGGGAGGGGCAGGTACACCGGGGAGCTGTTTTTT.

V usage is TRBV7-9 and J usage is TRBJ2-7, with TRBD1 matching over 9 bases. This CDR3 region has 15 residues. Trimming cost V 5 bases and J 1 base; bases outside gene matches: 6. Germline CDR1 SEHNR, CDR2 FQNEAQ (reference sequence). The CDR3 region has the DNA TGTGCCAGCAGCCCACAGGGGGCTCCTTCCTACGAGCAGTACTTC. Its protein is CASSPQGAPSYEQYF.

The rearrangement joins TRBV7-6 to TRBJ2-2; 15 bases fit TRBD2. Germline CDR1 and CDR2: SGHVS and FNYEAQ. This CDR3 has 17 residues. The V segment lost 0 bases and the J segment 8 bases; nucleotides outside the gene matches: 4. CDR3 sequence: CASSLAPGLAGGGELFF. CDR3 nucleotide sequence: TGTGCCAGCAGCTTAGCGCCGGGACTAGCGGGAGGAGGGGAGCTGTTTTTT. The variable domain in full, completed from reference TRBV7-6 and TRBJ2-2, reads GAGVSQSPRYKVTKRGQDVALRCDPISGHVSLYWYRQALGQGPEFLTYFNYEAQQDKSGLPNDRFSAERPEGSISTLTIQRTEQRDSAMYRCASSLAPGLAGGGELFFGEGSRLTVL.

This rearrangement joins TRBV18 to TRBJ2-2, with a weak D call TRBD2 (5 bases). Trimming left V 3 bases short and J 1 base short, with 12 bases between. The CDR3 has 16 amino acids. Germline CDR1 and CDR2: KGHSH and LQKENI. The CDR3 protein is CASSPLLLGNTGELFF. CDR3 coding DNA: TGTGCCAGCTCACCGCTACTACTAGGGAACACCGGGGAGCTGTTTTTT.